Each of the 2 T cell receptor beta chains below was sequenced from the same sample in a study of cytomegalovirus exposure and HLA in healthy donors. The PCR was carried out with 60 Vbeta primers and 13 Jbeta primers. Measured with immunoSEQ multiplex PCR; TCRdb has only the in-frame clones, and not every one. The sample lists 170,000 or so clones, 80% occurring once. Sequenced: PBMCs. Receptors were obtained from a boy between 10 and 17 years old in good health and CMV-seronegative.

This chain connects TRBV25-1 to TRBJ1-6, with 8 bases that match TRBD1. Germline CDR1 is MGHDK and CDR2 is SYGVNS. The ends lost 1 base at V and 7 bases at J; junction bases unmatched: 3. CDR3 length: 15 amino acids. CDR3 sequence: CASSEWTGKNSPLHF. The CDR3 DNA follows: TGTGCCAGCAGTGAATGGACAGGGAAGAATTCACCCCTCCACTTT.

The V call is TRBV30, the J call TRBJ2-7; possible D gene TRBD2, 5 bases. V was shortened by 0 bases and J by 3 bases, with 18 bases between the two germline ends. This CDR3 is built from 16 residues. Looked up from germline, CDR1 is GTSNPN and CDR2 is SVGIG (reference sequence). CDR3 in DNA: TGTGCCTGGAGTGTCCGGGGTCCGGGGAACTACTACGAGCAGTACTTC. Protein product: CAWSVRGPGNYYEQYF.